The clone carrying this TCR beta chain was seen repeatedly, ten times or more. Its target is not known. A junction boundary mismatches the germline segment, possibly from a read error. The entry originates in a study of T-cell reconstitution after alpha-beta-depleted transplantation in children. The germline CDR1 and CDR2 sequences are SEHNR and FQNEAQ (reference sequence). The CDR3 runs to 12 residues. Construction of the TCRbeta library involved unique molecular identifiers. TCRdb re-derived calls from the PCR reads in MiXCR, one entry per CDR3 protein. Of 600,000 to 800,000 distinct CDR3 sequences in the sample, less than 15% were seen once. Regarding the study as a whole: At the one-year point after transplant, T-cell counts and TCRbeta diversity were found to come mostly from T cells that had been newly produced. Recipient T cells and thymic progenitors that survived were the source of the high TCRbeta diversity seen at day 60 in some patients. Reportedly, alpha-beta T cells present about two months post-transplant originated from several hundred expanded clones of graft origin.

The specimen comprised PBMCs, sampled before TCRalphabeta/CD19-depleted stem cell transplant. The TCR sequence derives from a girl aged 2-10 years with congenital amegakaryocytic thrombocytopenia, due to receive a stem cell transplant. V is TRBV7-9 and J is TRBJ1-2, with 7 bases fitting TRBD1. This CDR3 is CASSATGDGYTF. CDR3 bases: TGCGCCAGCAGCGCAACAGGGGATGGCTACACCTTC.